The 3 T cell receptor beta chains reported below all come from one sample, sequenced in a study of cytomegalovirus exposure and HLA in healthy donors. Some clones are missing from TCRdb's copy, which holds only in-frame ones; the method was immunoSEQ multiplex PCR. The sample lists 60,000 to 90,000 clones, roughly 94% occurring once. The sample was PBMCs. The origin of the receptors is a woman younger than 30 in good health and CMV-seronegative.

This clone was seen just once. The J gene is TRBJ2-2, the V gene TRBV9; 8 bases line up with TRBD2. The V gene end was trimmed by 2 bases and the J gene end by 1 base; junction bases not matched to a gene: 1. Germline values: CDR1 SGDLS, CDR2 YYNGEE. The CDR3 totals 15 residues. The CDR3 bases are TGTGCCAGCAGCGTCACTAGCGGGAACACCGGGGAGCTGTTTTTT. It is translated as CASSVTSGNTGELFF. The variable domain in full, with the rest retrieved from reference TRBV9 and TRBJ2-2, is DSGVTQTPKHLITATGQRVTLRCSPRSGDLSVYWYQQSLDQGLQFLIQYYNGEERAKGNILERFSAQQFPDLHSELNLSSLELGDSALYFCASSVTSGNTGELFFGEGSRLTVL.

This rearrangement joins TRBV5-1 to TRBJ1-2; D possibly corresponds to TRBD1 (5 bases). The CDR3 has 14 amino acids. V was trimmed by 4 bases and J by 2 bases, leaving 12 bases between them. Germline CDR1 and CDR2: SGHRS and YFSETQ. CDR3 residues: CASSHPDSNYGYTF. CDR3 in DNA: TGCGCCAGCAGCCACCCCGACAGCAACTATGGCTACACCTTC.

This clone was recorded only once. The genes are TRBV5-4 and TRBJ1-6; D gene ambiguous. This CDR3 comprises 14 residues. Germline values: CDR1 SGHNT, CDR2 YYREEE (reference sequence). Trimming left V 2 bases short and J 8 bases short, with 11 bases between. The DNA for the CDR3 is TGTGCCAGCAGCTTCCAGATCTCCCATTCACCCCTCCACTTT. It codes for CASSFQISHSPLHF.